The present entry profiles one T cell receptor (beta chain) with its context. This record comes from a study of blood T cell repertoires in COVID-19. Whole-study context: COVID-19 samples from acute and convalescent phases originated in the United States, Italy and Spain. PBMCs, B-cell-depleted T cells, or T cells were the source of the cDNA or gDNA that made up the material.

Original methodology: Amplification with reference gene primers provided the estimates of nucleated cell counts. Produced via immunoSEQ multiplex PCR; TCRdb's table is partial and in-frame only. D and trimming come from the DNA, and the V and J calls and clone size come from that table. The sample includes about 93,000 clones, about 90% of them seen just once. Sequencing was done on a sample of peripheral blood. This TCR was sampled from a human donor with active COVID-19. The donor label of this sample is uncertain.

The CDR3 DNA reads as TGTGCCAGCAGTTACTCCCCATCGACAGGGGGTCCCTACGGCTACACCTTC. As protein: CASSYSPSTGGPYGYTF. J is TRBJ1-2 and V is TRBV6-2 or TRBV6-3, with TRBD1 identical over 9 bases. The V segment lost 0 bases and the J segment 8 bases; nucleotides outside the gene matches: 13. The CDR3 totals 17 residues. Germline assignment: CDR1 MNHEY and CDR2 SVGEGT.